The source of this T cell receptor (beta chain) is a study of T cell repertoires in aging, cancer and after chemotherapy. TRB rearrangements spanning V, D and J were amplified using mixed TRB-A/B primers. TCRdb independently ran MiXCR on the multiplex PCR reads; one entry per CDR3 protein. The sample shows roughly 2,000 distinct CDR3 sequences, around 36% of them seen only once. V was cut by 2 bases and J by 2 bases, with 7 bases left in between. This CDR3 comprises 13 residues. The template was genomic DNA from peripheral blood, not RNA. This chain connects TRBV12-3 or TRBV12-4 to TRBJ2-7; D is perhaps TRBD1 (6 bases). The sequenced material came from blood. This clonotype originated in a human donor with a solid tumor. In DNA, the CDR3 is TGTGCCAGCAGTTTAAACAGGGCCTACGAGCAGTACTTC. It specifies CASSLNRAYEQYF.